The 7 T cell receptor beta chains below all came from one sample that was sequenced in a study of PD-1 blockade in mismatch repair-deficient tumors. Profiled with immunoSEQ multiplex PCR; TCRdb holds only in-frame clones, not every one. The data show some 85,000 clones, 70% to 90% seen once. The sequenced sample was peripheral blood, obtained 44 weeks after starting pembrolizumab. These receptors were taken from an adult with mismatch repair-deficient cancer.

This chain links TRBV5-4 with TRBJ2-5; 9 nucleotides line up with TRBD2. The ends lost 6 bases at V and 5 bases at J; junction bases unmatched: 17. Germline V gene data show CDR1 as SGHNT and CDR2 as YYREEE (reference sequence). CDR3 size: 17 residues. The CDR3 sequence is CASNPGGVAGDGETQYF. The CDR3 DNA follows: TGTGCCAGCAACCCTGGGGGAGTAGCGGGAGACGGGGAGACCCAGTACTTC.

V gene TRBV7-2 combines with J gene TRBJ2-1, with D tentatively TRBD2 (5 bases). CDR1 and CDR2 (germline): SGHTA, FQGNSA. The germline V and J ends were trimmed by 2 bases and 4 bases, with 18 bases remaining between them. The CDR3 contains 17 residues. CDR3 residues: CASSLREIRSGYNEQFF. The CDR3 bases are TGTGCCAGCAGCTTAAGGGAGATAAGGTCGGGGTACAATGAGCAGTTCTTC. The full variable domain, rest sourced from reference TRBV7-2 and TRBJ2-1, is GAGVSQSPSNKVTEKGKDVELRCDPISGHTALYWYRQSLGQGLEFLIYFQGNSAPDKSGLPSDRFSAERTGGSVSTLTIQRTQQEDSAVYLCASSLREIRSGYNEQFFGPGTRLTVL.

V and J are TRBV30 and TRBJ2-3; 8 nucleotides agree with TRBD2. The CDR3 is 15 residues long. CDR1 and CDR2 from the germline V gene are GTSNPN and SVGIG (reference sequence). The J segment lost 1 base and the V segment lost 3 bases, leaving 6 bases of the junction unmatched. The CDR3 loop reads CAWSPGGEGTDTQYF. The CDR3 DNA reads TGTGCCTGGAGCCCCGGGGGGGAAGGCACAGATACGCAGTATTTT. The full variable domain, its missing parts supplied by reference TRBV30 and TRBJ2-3, is SQTIHQWPATLVQPVGSPLSLECTVEGTSNPNLYWYRQAAGRGLQLLFYSVGIGQISSEVPQNLSASRPQDRQFILSSKKLLLSDSGFYLCAWSPGGEGTDTQYFGPGTRLTVL.

This chain uses TRBV2 with TRBJ2-7; D possibly uses TRBD1 or TRBD2 (5 bases each). The V end was cut by 7 bases, the J end by 0 bases, with 13 bases between. CDR3 length equals 14 residues. The germline V gene encodes CDR1 SNHLY and CDR2 FYNNEI. Here the CDR3 reads CASTLAGSSYEQYF. The CDR3 DNA is TGTGCCAGCACTTTGGCAGGGAGCTCCTACGAGCAGTACTTC.

The V and J genes are TRBV11-3 and TRBJ1-1; D is ambiguous. This CDR3 spans 15 amino acids. V was shortened by 5 bases and J by 1 base, with 14 bases between the two germline ends. Germline CDR1 reads SGHNT; CDR2 reads YENEEA. The CDR3 protein is CASSAQYLKNTEAFF. The CDR3 DNA follows: TGTGCCAGCAGCGCACAGTACCTTAAGAACACTGAAGCTTTCTTT. The variable domain in full, with the rest retrieved from reference TRBV11-3 and TRBJ1-1, is EAGVVQSPRYKIIEKKQPVAFWCNPISGHNTLYWYLQNLGQGPELLIRYENEEAVDDSQLPKDRFSAERLKGVDSTLKIQPAELGDSAVYLCASSAQYLKNTEAFFGQGTRLTVV.

There are a few counts of this clone. Other DNA sequences in this sample translate to the same CDR3. The CDR3 coding sequence is TGTGCCAGCAGCTTTCAGGACAGGGGGACTCAAGAGACCCAGTACTTC. Translation gives CASSFQDRGTQETQYF. The chain is built from TRBV7-9 and TRBJ2-5; TRBD1 agrees at 10 bases. The CDR3 covers 16 residues. CDR1 and CDR2 from the germline V gene are SEHNR and FQNEAQ (reference sequence). V shed 3 bases, J shed 2 bases, and the junction held 6 bases outside the gene matches.

This rearrangement joins TRBV18 to TRBJ1-4; D perhaps matches TRBD1 (6 bases). V dropped 1 base and J dropped 7 bases, with 10 bases sitting between them. In germline, CDR1 is KGHSH, CDR2 LQKENI. The CDR3 runs to 14 residues. This chain's CDR3 is CASSPQGGFEKLFF. Here the CDR3 DNA reads TGTGCCAGCTCACCACAGGGGGGATTTGAAAAACTGTTTTTT.